This T cell receptor (beta chain) was found in a study of T cell repertoires in cytomegalovirus infection. General study findings and limits: Carriers of CMV plus the relevant HLA were identified by cumulative public TCR beta family frequency.

The V end was cut by 4 bases, the J end by 4 bases, with 13 bases between. The germline V gene has CDR1 SGHTA and CDR2 FQGNSA. This CDR3 is built from 14 residues. TCRdb recomputed calls from the reads with MiXCR, one row per CDR3 protein. The table lists 150,000 to 200,000 distinct CDR3 sequences, about 21% of them singletons. This clonotype came up many times. Its matching antigen is unknown. This TCR derives from a human donor in good health (CMV status not recorded). Some clones in this sample may be carry-over from other donors' samples. Sample: PBMCs. This sequence joins TRBV7-2 and TRBJ1-1; a possible D gene is TRBD1 (5 bases). DNA of the CDR3: TGTGCCAGCAGCTCCGCAGGGAGCTCCACTGAAGCTTTCTTT. Translating gives CASSSAGSSTEAFF.